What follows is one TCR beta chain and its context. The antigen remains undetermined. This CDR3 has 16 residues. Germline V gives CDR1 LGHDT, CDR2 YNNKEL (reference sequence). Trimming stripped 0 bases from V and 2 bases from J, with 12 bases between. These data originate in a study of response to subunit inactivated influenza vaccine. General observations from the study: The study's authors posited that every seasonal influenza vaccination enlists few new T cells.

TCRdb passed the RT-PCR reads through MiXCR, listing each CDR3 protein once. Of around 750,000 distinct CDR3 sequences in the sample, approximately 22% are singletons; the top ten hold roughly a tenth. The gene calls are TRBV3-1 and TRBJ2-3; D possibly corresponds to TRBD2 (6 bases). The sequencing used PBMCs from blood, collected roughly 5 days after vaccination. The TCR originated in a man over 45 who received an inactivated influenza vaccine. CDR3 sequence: CASSQDRLAPTDTQYF. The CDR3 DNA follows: TGTGCCAGCAGCCAAGATCGCCTAGCGCCCACAGATACGCAGTATTTT.